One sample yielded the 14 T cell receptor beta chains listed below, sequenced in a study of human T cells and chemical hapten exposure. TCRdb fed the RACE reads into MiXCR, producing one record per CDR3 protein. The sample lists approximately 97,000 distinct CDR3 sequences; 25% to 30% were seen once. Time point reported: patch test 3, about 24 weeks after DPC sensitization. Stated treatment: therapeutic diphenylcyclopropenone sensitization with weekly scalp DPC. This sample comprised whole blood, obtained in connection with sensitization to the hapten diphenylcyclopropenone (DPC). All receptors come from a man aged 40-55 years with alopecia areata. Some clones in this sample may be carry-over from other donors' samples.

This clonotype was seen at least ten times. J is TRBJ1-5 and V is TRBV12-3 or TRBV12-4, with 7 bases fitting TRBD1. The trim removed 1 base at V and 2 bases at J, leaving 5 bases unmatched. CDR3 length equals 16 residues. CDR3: CASSLVGGQGNQPQHF. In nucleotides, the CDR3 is TGTGCCAGCAGTTTAGTCGGCGGACAGGGCAATCAGCCCCAGCATTTT.

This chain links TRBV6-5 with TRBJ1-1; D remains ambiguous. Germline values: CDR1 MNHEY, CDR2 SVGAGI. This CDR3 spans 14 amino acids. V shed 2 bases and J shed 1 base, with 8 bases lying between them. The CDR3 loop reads CASSYQRRNTEAFF. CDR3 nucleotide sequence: TGTGCCAGCAGTTACCAAAGACGGAACACTGAAGCTTTCTTT.

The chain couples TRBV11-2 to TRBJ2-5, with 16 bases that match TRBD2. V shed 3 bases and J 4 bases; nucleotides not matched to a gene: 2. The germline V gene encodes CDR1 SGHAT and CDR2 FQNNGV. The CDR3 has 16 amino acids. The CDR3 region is CASSFGTSGRVETQYF. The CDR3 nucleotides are TGTGCCAGCAGCTTTGGGACTAGCGGGAGGGTAGAGACCCAGTACTTC. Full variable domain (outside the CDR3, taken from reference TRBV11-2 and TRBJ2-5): EAGVAQSPRYKIIEKRQSVAFWCNPISGHATLYWYQQILGQGPKLLIQFQNNGVVDDSQLPKDRFSAERLKGVDSTLKIQPAKLEDSAVYLCASSFGTSGRVETQYFGPGTRLLVL.

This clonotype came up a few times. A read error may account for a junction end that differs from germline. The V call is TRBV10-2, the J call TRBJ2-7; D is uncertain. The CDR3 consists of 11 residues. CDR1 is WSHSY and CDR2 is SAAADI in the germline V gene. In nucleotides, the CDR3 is TGCGCCAGCAGTGAGTCAGTCGGCCTAATCTTC. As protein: CASSESVGLIF.

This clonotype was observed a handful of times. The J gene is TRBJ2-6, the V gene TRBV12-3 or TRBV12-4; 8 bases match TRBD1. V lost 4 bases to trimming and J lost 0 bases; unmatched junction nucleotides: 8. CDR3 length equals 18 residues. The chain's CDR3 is CASSSFGTGLSGANVLTF. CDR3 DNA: TGTGCCAGCAGTTCATTCGGGACAGGACTCTCTGGGGCCAACGTCCTGACTTTC.

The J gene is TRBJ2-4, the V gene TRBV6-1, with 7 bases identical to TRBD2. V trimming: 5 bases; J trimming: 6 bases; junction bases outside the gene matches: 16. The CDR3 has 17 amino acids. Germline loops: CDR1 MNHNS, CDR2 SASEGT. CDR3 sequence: CASSPVLAATKRNIQYF. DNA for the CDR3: TGTGCCAGCAGTCCCGTTCTAGCGGCCACGAAGAGAAACATTCAGTACTTC.

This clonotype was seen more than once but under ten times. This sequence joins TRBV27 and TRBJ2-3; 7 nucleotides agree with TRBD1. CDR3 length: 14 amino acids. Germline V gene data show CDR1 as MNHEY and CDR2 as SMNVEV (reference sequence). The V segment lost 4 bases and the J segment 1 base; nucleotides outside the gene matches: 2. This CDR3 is CASSYQGGTDTQYF. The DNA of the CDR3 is TGTGCCAGCAGTTACCAGGGGGGCACAGATACGCAGTATTTT.

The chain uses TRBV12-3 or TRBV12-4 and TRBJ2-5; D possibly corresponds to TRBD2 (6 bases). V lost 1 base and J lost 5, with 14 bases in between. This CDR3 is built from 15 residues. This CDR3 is CASSLDGSSGETQYF. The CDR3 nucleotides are TGTGCCAGCAGTTTAGACGGGAGCTCGGGGGAGACCCAGTACTTC.

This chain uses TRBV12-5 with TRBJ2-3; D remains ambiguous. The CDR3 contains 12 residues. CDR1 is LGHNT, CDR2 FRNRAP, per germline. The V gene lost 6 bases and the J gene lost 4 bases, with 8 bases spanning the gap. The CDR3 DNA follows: TGTGCTAGTGGCCCCCGTGCAGATACGCAGTATTTT. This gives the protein CASGPRADTQYF.

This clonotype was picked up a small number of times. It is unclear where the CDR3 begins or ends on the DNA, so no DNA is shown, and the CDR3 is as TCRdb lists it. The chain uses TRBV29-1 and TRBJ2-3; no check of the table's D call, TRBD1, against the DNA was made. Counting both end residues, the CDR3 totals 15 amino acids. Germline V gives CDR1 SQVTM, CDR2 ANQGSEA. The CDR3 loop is CSVIFGAGSPKAQYF.

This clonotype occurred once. The CDR3 loop reads CASRIAGAYNEQFF. CDR3 DNA sequence: TGTGCCAGCAGGATAGCGGGAGCCTACAATGAGCAGTTCTTC. This chain links TRBV6-5 with TRBJ2-1; 9 positions agree with TRBD2. The V and J ends lost 6 bases and 2 bases, in that order; junction bases with no gene match: 2. This CDR3 is built from 14 residues. From germline, CDR1 is MNHEY and CDR2 SVGAGI.

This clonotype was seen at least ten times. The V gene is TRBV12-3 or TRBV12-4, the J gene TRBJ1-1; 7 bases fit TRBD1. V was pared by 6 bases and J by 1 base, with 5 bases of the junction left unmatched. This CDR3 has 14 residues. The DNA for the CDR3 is TGTGCCAGCAGCCCAGGGGGAAAGAACACTGAAGCTTTCTTT. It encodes CASSPGGKNTEAFF.

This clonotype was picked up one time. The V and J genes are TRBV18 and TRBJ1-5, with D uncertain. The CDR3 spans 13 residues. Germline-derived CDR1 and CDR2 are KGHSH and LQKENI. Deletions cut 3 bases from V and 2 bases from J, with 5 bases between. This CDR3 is CASSPDRNQPQHF. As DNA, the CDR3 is TGTGCCAGCTCACCGGACCGCAATCAGCCCCAGCATTTT.

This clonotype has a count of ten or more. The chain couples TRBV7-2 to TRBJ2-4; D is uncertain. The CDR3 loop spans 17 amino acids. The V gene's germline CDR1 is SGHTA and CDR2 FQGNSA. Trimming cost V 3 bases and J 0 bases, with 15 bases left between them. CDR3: CASSLDDFRGAKNIQYF. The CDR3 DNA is TGTGCCAGCAGCTTGGATGACTTCCGCGGAGCCAAAAACATTCAGTACTTC.